The 4 T cell receptor beta chains below were found in one sample sequenced in a study of CD8+ T cells in alopecia areata. The study sorted pooled cutaneous lymph node cells by CD4, CD8alpha, NKG2D, NKG2ACE and other markers. Following extraction, RNA underwent reverse transcription to cDNA, which served as the sequencing template. This table comes from immunoSEQ multiplex PCR, and its TCRdb copy is limited to in-frame clones, with some not included. Listed for the sample are 250,000 or so clones, none seen a single time. Sequenced material: CD4+ T cells sorted from a lymph node. Receptors were obtained from a C3H/HeJ mouse with alopecia areata. The MHC haplotype of this mouse line is H2-k.

This clone was detected only a few times. Genes and germline are mouse. From the germline J gene comes the end of the CDR3, since the read stops 4 residues before it. The genes are TRBV13-1 and TRBJ2-1; TRBD2 aligns across 9 bases. Germline CDR1 and CDR2: NSHNY and SYGAGN. This CDR3 region has 15 residues. The CDR3 bases that were read are TGTGCCAGCAGTGGTTCCGGGACTGGGATAGCT. Its translation is CASSGSGTGIA. The CDR3, in full, reads CASSGSGTGIAEQFF.

Remarks on this clone: Gene names follow the mouse nomenclature. The sequence runs out 4 residues before the end of the CDR3; the remainder is reconstructed from the germline J gene. The V call is TRBV19, the J call TRBJ2-5, with D possibly matching TRBD2 (7 bases). Trimming removed 2 bases at V and 2 bases at J, with 12 bases between. Per germline, CDR1 FNHDT and CDR2 SITEND (reference sequence). The CDR3 runs 15 residues. The CDR3 protein is CASSMVGGFQDTQYF. The sequenced CDR3 bases are TGTGCCAGCAGTATGGTGGGGGGCTTCCAAGAC.

This clone was recorded a few times. Germline and genes: mouse. The CDR3 end lies 4 residues beyond the end of the read and is filled in from the germline J gene. The chain couples TRBV19 to TRBJ2-5, with 8 positions matching TRBD2. This CDR3 comprises 13 residues. Germline lookup yields CDR1 FNHDT and CDR2 SITEND (reference sequence). Here the CDR3 reads CASSKGLVDTQYF. Partial CDR3 DNA: TGTGCCAGCAGTAAGGGACTGGTAGAC.

In its sample, this clone was seen a few times. The gene names given are mouse names. The read terminates 4 residues before the CDR3 end, so the remaining end is supplied by the germline J gene. The V call is TRBV19, the J call TRBJ2-2; tentative D call: TRBD2 (6 bases). The ends were cut back, 7 bases at V and 3 bases at J, with 10 bases in the middle. Looked up from germline, CDR1 is FNHDT and CDR2 is SITEND (reference sequence). CDR3 length equals 13 residues. The CDR3 sequence is CASATGYTGQLYF. The CDR3 bases that were read are TGTGCCAGCGCGACTGGTTACACCGGG.